The 30 T cell receptor beta chains reported below all come from one sample, sequenced in a study of preoperative IRX-2 immunotherapy in early breast cancer. The sample's treatment: preoperative locoregional IRX-2 cytokine immunotherapy. Only in-frame clones appear in the TCRdb table, and some are missing; sequencing was by immunoSEQ multiplex PCR. The sample records more than 20,000 clones, roughly 74% being singletons. Sequencing used lymph node tissue, obtained before IRX-2 immunotherapy. The receptor set was obtained from a human donor with breast cancer.

The chain uses TRBV19 and TRBJ1-2, with a weak D call TRBD1 (6 bases). The V and J ends lost 6 bases and 5 bases respectively, with 10 bases between them. The CDR3 is 12 residues long. Germline V gene data show CDR1 as LNHDA and CDR2 as SQIVND (reference sequence). This chain's CDR3 is CASSEDSYGYTF. In DNA, the CDR3 is TGTGCCAGTAGCGAGGACAGTTATGGCTACACCTTC.

The chain couples TRBV5-8 to TRBJ2-5, with TRBD2 matching 8 bases. Germline lookup yields CDR1 SGHTS and CDR2 YDEGEE. CDR3 length equals 15 residues. With 4 bases clipped from V and 9 bases from J, the junction kept 14 bases outside the gene matches. CDR3 coding DNA: TGTGCCAGCAGCAACCCGGGACTAGTTGCCGAGGCCCAGTACTTC. Translating gives CASSNPGLVAEAQYF.

The chain joins TRBV11-3 to TRBJ2-2, with 11 bases aligning to TRBD2. The ends lost 5 bases at V and 1 base at J; junction bases unmatched: 3. In germline, CDR1 is SGHNT, CDR2 YENEEA. The CDR3 length is 16 residues. The CDR3 reads CASSRGLAVNTGELFF. CDR3 nucleotides: TGTGCCAGCAGCCGGGGACTAGCGGTGAACACCGGGGAGCTGTTTTTT.

The genes are TRBV6-8 and TRBJ2-7, with 7 bases identical to TRBD1. Germline V gene sequence: CDR1 MNHGY, CDR2 SAAAGT. V shed 6 bases and J 2 bases; nucleotides not matched to a gene: 13. CDR3 length: 16 residues. As DNA, the CDR3 is TGTGCCAGCAGGGAGATTCCGGGACAGAAGGCCTACGAGCAGTACTTC. Protein sequence: CASREIPGQKAYEQYF.

The rearrangement joins TRBV11-1 to TRBJ1-3; D gene unclear. Germline V gene lookup returns CDR1 SGHAT and CDR2 FQDESV (reference sequence). The CDR3 is 14 residues long. V lost 2 bases to trimming and J lost 7 bases, with 12 bases between them. The CDR3 is CASSLRQRGNTIYF. CDR3 coding DNA: TGTGCCAGCAGCTTACGCCAGCGAGGTAACACCATATATTTT.

This clone was counted once. This chain links TRBV6-8 with TRBJ2-2; TRBD2 might be the D (6 bases). This CDR3 comprises 13 residues. The V gene's germline CDR1 is MNHGY and CDR2 SAAAGT. The ends were cut back, 2 bases at V and 7 bases at J, with 8 bases in the middle. As DNA, the CDR3 is TGTGCCAGCAGTTACACTAGCAGCGGGGAGCTGTTTTTT. Residues: CASSYTSSGELFF.

The chain links TRBV11-3 to TRBJ1-6; 9 nucleotides agree with TRBD1. CDR3 length: 15 residues. Germline trimming cut 0 bases from V and 9 bases from J; bases unmatched to any gene: 3. The V gene's germline CDR1 is SGHNT and CDR2 YENEEA. CDR3 DNA: TGTGCCAGCAGCTTAGATACAGGGGGCACTTCACCCCTCCACTTT. Protein sequence: CASSLDTGGTSPLHF. Using reference TRBV11-3 and TRBJ1-6 for the parts outside the CDR3, the full variable domain is EAGVVQSPRYKIIEKKQPVAFWCNPISGHNTLYWYLQNLGQGPELLIRYENEEAVDDSQLPKDRFSAERLKGVDSTLKIQPAELGDSAVYLCASSLDTGGTSPLHFGNGTRLTVT.

This clone was seen more than once but under ten times. The chain carries TRBV25-1 and TRBJ2-3; 7 nucleotides agree with TRBD1. Germline values: CDR1 MGHDK, CDR2 SYGVNS. The CDR3 covers 15 residues. The V gene end was trimmed by 2 bases and the J gene end by 2 bases; junction bases not matched to a gene: 4. CDR3 nucleotide sequence: TGTGCCAGCAGTGAACGGACAGGACTCACAGATACGCAGTATTTT. This translates into CASSERTGLTDTQYF.

This clone was recorded once. The chain employs TRBV7-1 and TRBJ1-2, with 9 bases identical to TRBD1. TRBV7-1 is recorded as an ORF, its role being uncertain. This CDR3 has 17 amino acids. Germline trimming cut 5 bases from V and 5 bases from J; bases unmatched to any gene: 15. In DNA, the CDR3 is TGTGCCAGCAGCGCCCCTAATAGGGGACAGGGTCGTTATGGCTACACCTTC. Residues: CASSAPNRGQGRYGYTF.

The chain combines TRBV6-8 with TRBJ1-5; 10 bases agree with TRBD1. J was trimmed by 6 bases and V by 7 bases; bases with no gene match: 24. The CDR3 consists of 20 residues. Germline CDR1 MNHGY, CDR2 SAAAGT. The CDR3 nucleotides are TGTGCCAGCAAGGGTAGTATTCCCCGCGGACAGGGGGTTTTAAGTCAGCCCCAGCATTTT. Protein sequence: CASKGSIPRGQGVLSQPQHF.

The chain is built from TRBV11-3 and TRBJ1-1, with TRBD1 as a possible D gene (6 bases). The CDR3 runs to 15 residues. The germline V and J ends were trimmed by 4 bases and 4 bases, with 16 bases remaining between them. Germline-derived CDR1 and CDR2 are SGHNT and YENEEA. The CDR3 nucleotides read TGTGCCAGCAGCTCCTCGTGGGGGGGCGGCACTGAAGCTTTCTTT. This sequence encodes CASSSSWGGGTEAFF.

This chain links TRBV5-1 with TRBJ1-1; possibly TRBD1 for D (5 bases). Trimming left V 1 base short and J 3 bases short, with 10 bases between. The CDR3 has 14 residues. Germline assignment: CDR1 SGHRS and CDR2 YFSETQ. This chain's CDR3 is CASSLQGGDTEAFF. CDR3 DNA: TGCGCCAGCAGCTTGCAGGGAGGAGACACTGAAGCTTTCTTT.

J is TRBJ2-4 and V is TRBV6-7, with 7 bases identical to TRBD1. TRBV6-7 is labeled an ORF, and its function is uncertain. CDR3 length: 15 residues. V was clipped by 4 bases and J by 3 bases; unmatched bases: 6. CDR3 sequence (DNA): TGTGCCAGCAGTTCCACAGGGGTCGGCAAAAACATTCAGTACTTC. Translating gives CASSSTGVGKNIQYF.

The genes are TRBV7-1 and TRBJ2-3; 10 nucleotides match TRBD2. TRBV7-1 has ORF status, its function being uncertain. This CDR3 contains 19 residues. The J segment lost 0 bases and the V segment lost 4 bases, leaving 13 bases of the junction unmatched. The CDR3 DNA reads TGTGCCAGCAGCTTAGCGAGGCTAGCGGGGGCCTTCAGCACAGATACGCAGTATTTT. It yields the protein CASSLARLAGAFSTDTQYF.

The chain joins TRBV28 to TRBJ1-2; D unresolved. Germline CDR1 reads MDHEN; CDR2 reads SYDVKM. Trimming left V 6 bases short and J 0 bases short, with 8 bases between. The CDR3 is 13 residues long. CDR3 protein: CASRPSSNYGYTF. Written as DNA, the CDR3 is TGTGCCAGCAGACCCTCTTCTAACTATGGCTACACCTTC.

CDR3 sequence reads: CASSESSGGAGTGELFF. DNA for the CDR3: TGCGCCAGCAGTGAGTCAAGCGGGGGGGCCGGCACCGGGGAGCTGTTTTTT. The rearrangement links TRBV10-1 to TRBJ2-2; TRBD2 aligns across 10 bases. J lost 4 bases, V lost 0 bases, and 5 bases had no gene match. The CDR3 is made up of 17 amino acids. CDR1 is WNHNN and CDR2 is SYGVQD in the germline V gene (reference sequence).

The V gene is TRBV7-4, the J gene TRBJ1-2; the D is unclear. Germline V gives CDR1 SGHVT, CDR2 SQSDAQ. Trimming removed 5 bases at V and 5 bases at J, with 21 bases between. The CDR3 contains 16 residues. The CDR3 nucleotides are TGTGCCAGCAGCCTCCCCCCTCCACGCTGGCGTTATGGCTACACCTTC. This sequence encodes CASSLPPPRWRYGYTF.

This chain joins TRBV6-8 and TRBJ1-2; D remains unclear. This CDR3 comprises 13 residues. Between the trimmed V and J ends, which lost 6 bases and 3 bases, there was a span of 11 bases. Germline values: CDR1 MNHGY, CDR2 SAAAGT. CDR3 sequence (DNA): TGTGCCAGCAGAGCGACTGGGCACTATGGCTACACCTTC. Residues: CASRATGHYGYTF.

The chain joins TRBV7-6 to TRBJ2-2; 7 bases line up with TRBD1. The V and J ends lost 3 bases and 5 bases, in that order; junction bases with no gene match: 12. From germline, CDR1 is SGHVS and CDR2 FNYEAQ. This CDR3 contains 17 residues. CDR3 sequence reads: CASSLNLEGAGTGELFF. The CDR3 nucleotides are TGTGCCAGCAGCTTGAATTTAGAGGGGGCAGGGACCGGGGAGCTGTTTTTT.

This chain joins TRBV5-1 and TRBJ2-2; no clear D. Germline loops: CDR1 SGHRS, CDR2 YFSETQ. CDR3 length: 14 residues. Deletions cut 1 base from V and 1 base from J, with 5 bases between. This CDR3 is CASSLTVNTGELFF. The CDR3 DNA reads as TGCGCCAGCAGCTTGACGGTGAACACCGGGGAGCTGTTTTTT. The variable domain in full, completed from reference TRBV5-1 and TRBJ2-2, reads KAGVTQTPRYLIKTRGQQVTLSCSPISGHRSVSWYQQTPGQGLQFLFEYFSETQRNKGNFPGRFSGRQFSNSRSEMNVSTLELGDSALYLCASSLTVNTGELFFGEGSRLTVL.

The CDR3 DNA follows: TGTGCCAGTAGTATAATCCAGCGGGGGTATGAGCAGTTCTTC. Amino acids: CASSIIQRGYEQFF. This chain uses TRBV19 with TRBJ2-1; 8 nucleotides align to TRBD2. Germline assignment: CDR1 LNHDA and CDR2 SQIVND (reference sequence). V gave up 2 bases and J gave up 8 bases; unmatched junction bases: 5. The CDR3 loop spans 14 amino acids.

The V gene is TRBV11-3, the J gene TRBJ2-3, with D perhaps TRBD2 (7 bases). Trimming took 3 bases from V and 3 from J, leaving 22 bases between them. Germline V gene data show CDR1 as SGHNT and CDR2 as YENEEA. This CDR3 has 18 residues. CDR3 loop: CASSFHTLLGGPTDTQYF. For the CDR3, the DNA is TGTGCCAGCAGCTTCCACACCTTATTGGGGGGGCCGACAGATACGCAGTATTTT. Drawing the rest from reference TRBV11-3 and TRBJ2-3, the complete variable domain is EAGVVQSPRYKIIEKKQPVAFWCNPISGHNTLYWYLQNLGQGPELLIRYENEEAVDDSQLPKDRFSAERLKGVDSTLKIQPAELGDSAVYLCASSFHTLLGGPTDTQYFGPGTRLTVL.

V is TRBV6-8 and J is TRBJ1-2; TRBD1 aligns across 12 bases. Germline V gives CDR1 MNHGY, CDR2 SAAAGT. The CDR3 sequence is 20 residues long. Trimming took 4 bases from V and 5 from J; bases not matched to a gene: 20. CDR3 amino acids: CASSSSTWHAGTGGLYGYTF. In DNA, the CDR3 is TGTGCCAGCAGTTCCTCGACGTGGCACGCCGGGACAGGGGGCCTATATGGCTACACCTTC.

The gene calls are TRBV11-3 and TRBJ2-7, with no clear D. This CDR3 contains 14 residues. V dropped 3 bases and J dropped 0 bases, with 9 bases sitting between them. CDR1 and CDR2 (germline): SGHNT, YENEEA. CDR3 nucleotides: TGTGCCAGCAGCTTGTCGCCCAGCTCCTACGAGCAGTACTTC. Translated: CASSLSPSSYEQYF. Full variable domain (missing parts from reference TRBV11-3 and TRBJ2-7): EAGVVQSPRYKIIEKKQPVAFWCNPISGHNTLYWYLQNLGQGPELLIRYENEEAVDDSQLPKDRFSAERLKGVDSTLKIQPAELGDSAVYLCASSLSPSSYEQYFGPGTRLTVT.

Only one count was recorded for this clone. V is TRBV6-8 and J is TRBJ2-7, with a possible D match to TRBD2 (7 bases). The CDR3 is 13 amino acids. V lost 7 bases and J 0 bases, leaving 10 bases between the germline ends. The germline gives CDR1 MNHGY, CDR2 SAAAGT. CDR3 sequence (DNA): TGTGCCAGCACCCGGGGGGCCTCCTACGAGCAGTACTTC. Protein: CASTRGASYEQYF.

J is TRBJ2-4 and V is TRBV11-3; D may correspond to TRBD1 or TRBD2 (5 bases each). V lost 3 bases and J 0 bases, leaving 9 bases between the germline ends. Germline CDR1 is SGHNT and CDR2 is YENEEA. The CDR3 runs to 15 residues. The CDR3 loop reads CASSFSGLAKNIQYF. DNA of the CDR3: TGTGCCAGCAGCTTTTCGGGGCTAGCCAAAAACATTCAGTACTTC.

The chain couples TRBV6-8 to TRBJ2-7; perhaps D is TRBD1 or TRBD2 (5 bases each). Trimming shortened V by 6 bases and J by 7 bases, and 16 bases separated the two germline ends. Germline V CDR1 and CDR2: MNHGY, SAAAGT. CDR3 size: 13 residues. Here the CDR3 DNA reads TGTGCCAGCAGCCTCGGGGCCAGGGAAGAGCAGTACTTC. Translation gives CASSLGAREEQYF.

There are a few counts of this clone. The V and J genes are TRBV11-3 and TRBJ1-1; D remains ambiguous. Trimming took off 5 bases at V and 4 bases at J, with 17 bases between the two ends. Looked up from germline, CDR1 is SGHNT and CDR2 is YENEEA. The CDR3 has 15 amino acids. The CDR3 bases are TGTGCCAGCAGCGATTTAGTACAGATGACCACTGAAGCTTTCTTT. This translates into CASSDLVQMTTEAFF. The full variable domain, with the rest looked up from reference TRBV11-3 and TRBJ1-1, is EAGVVQSPRYKIIEKKQPVAFWCNPISGHNTLYWYLQNLGQGPELLIRYENEEAVDDSQLPKDRFSAERLKGVDSTLKIQPAELGDSAVYLCASSDLVQMTTEAFFGQGTRLTVV.

The gene calls are TRBV12-5 and TRBJ2-2, with 7 bases fitting TRBD1. Germline lookup yields CDR1 LGHNT and CDR2 FRNRAP. The CDR3 is 14 residues long. The CDR3 sequence: CASRDRANTGELFF. The CDR3 DNA reads as TGTGCCAGTCGAGACAGGGCGAACACCGGGGAGCTGTTTTTT.

The chain carries TRBV19 and TRBJ2-1; no clear D gene. This CDR3 is built from 15 residues. Germline lookup yields CDR1 LNHDA and CDR2 SQIVND (reference sequence). V dropped 5 bases and J dropped 3 bases, with 14 bases sitting between them. CDR3 in amino acids: CASSPEDSGYNEQFF. The CDR3 DNA sequence: TGTGCCAGTAGTCCTGAAGACTCCGGCTACAATGAGCAGTTCTTC. The complete variable domain, with remaining parts taken from reference TRBV19 and TRBJ2-1, reads DGGITQSPKYLFRKEGQNVTLSCEQNLNHDAMYWYRQDPGQGLRLIYYSQIVNDFQKGDIAEGYSVSREKKESFPLTVTSAQKNPTAFYLCASSPEDSGYNEQFFGPGTRLTVL.